A selection of T cell receptor beta chains follows, all from one sample in a study of patients and donors after allogeneic stem cell transplantation. TCRdb independently ran MiXCR on the RT-PCR reads; one entry per CDR3 protein. The profile shows over 400,000 distinct CDR3 sequences, roughly 17% of them singletons. The specimen sequenced was blood, either unsorted or a sorted T cell fraction (not recorded which). The receptors here all came from a human donor who was either an allogeneic HSCT recipient or a stem cell or donor lymphocyte infusion donor (not recorded which). It is not recorded whose cells these are; they may come from a transplant donor. The conserved cysteine and the conserved F or W are not part of the CDR3 here.

>TRBV12-3/TRBV12-4
ASSSAELF
>TRBV20-1
SAEQGEKTQY
>TRBV2
ASSEEGTGRSYEQY
>TRBV20-1
SASRPGTTYEQY
>TRBV12-3/TRBV12-4
ASSLLAGGFYEQY
>TRBV5-1
ASSLARTGLNTQY
>TRBV24-1
ATSDRALLDTQY
>TRBV20-1
SARGGQAYNEQF
>TRBV20-1
SARSPTAKGAQY
>TRBV7-8
VSSLVWAKGPGGNQPQH
>TRBV5-1
ASSLGSGSIYEQY
>TRBV2
ASSGTIEAF
>TRBV9
ASSKSSGELF
>TRBV21-1
ASSKAVS
>TRBV19
ASSINRGQPQH
>TRBV4-3
ASSHLAKASETQY
>TRBV5-4
ASSPSGDFSKNIQY
>TRBV2
ASSVMAASSYNEQF